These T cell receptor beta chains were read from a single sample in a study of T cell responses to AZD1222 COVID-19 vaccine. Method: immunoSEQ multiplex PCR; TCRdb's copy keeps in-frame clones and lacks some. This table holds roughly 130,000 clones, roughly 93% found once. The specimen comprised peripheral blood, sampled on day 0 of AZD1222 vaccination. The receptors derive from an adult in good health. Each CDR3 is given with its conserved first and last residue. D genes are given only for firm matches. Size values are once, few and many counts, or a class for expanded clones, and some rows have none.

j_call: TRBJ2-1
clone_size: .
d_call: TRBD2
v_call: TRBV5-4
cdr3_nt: TGTGCCAGCAGCCCAGCGGGAGGGGGCAATGAGCAGTTCTTC
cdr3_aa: CASSPAGGGNEQFF

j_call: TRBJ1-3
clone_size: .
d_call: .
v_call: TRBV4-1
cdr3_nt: TGCGCCAGCAGCCCTCAACTAGCAGGAAACACCATATATTTT
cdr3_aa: CASSPQLAGNTIYF

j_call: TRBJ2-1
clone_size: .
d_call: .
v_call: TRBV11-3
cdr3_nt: TGTGCCAGCAGCTTTAGGCCTGACAATGAGCAGTTCTTC
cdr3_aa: CASSFRPDNEQFF

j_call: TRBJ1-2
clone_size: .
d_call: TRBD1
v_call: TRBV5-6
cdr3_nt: TGTGCCAGCAGCCCGGGACAGGGGGCGGTCTATGGCTACACCTTC
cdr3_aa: CASSPGQGAVYGYTF

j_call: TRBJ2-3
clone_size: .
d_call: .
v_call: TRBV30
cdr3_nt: TGTGCCTGGAATTGGGCGGATACGCAGTATTTT
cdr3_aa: CAWNWADTQYF

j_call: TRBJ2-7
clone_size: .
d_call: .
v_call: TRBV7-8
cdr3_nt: TGTGCCAGCAGCTTAATGTCCGAGCAGTACTTC
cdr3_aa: CASSLMSEQYF

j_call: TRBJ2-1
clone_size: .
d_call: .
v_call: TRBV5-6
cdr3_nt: TGTGCCAGCAGCTTGGAGGGCAGGGTCTCCTACAATGAGCAGTTCTTC
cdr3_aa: CASSLEGRVSYNEQFF

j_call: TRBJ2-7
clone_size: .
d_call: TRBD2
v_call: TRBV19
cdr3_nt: TGTGCCAGTAGACTGACTAGCGGGAAGGACGAGCAGTACTTC
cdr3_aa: CASRLTSGKDEQYF

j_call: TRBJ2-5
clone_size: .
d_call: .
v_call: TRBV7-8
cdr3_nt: TGTGCCAGCAGCCGATCCCCGGGACAACGCGGGGAGACCCAGTACTTC
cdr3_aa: CASSRSPGQRGETQYF

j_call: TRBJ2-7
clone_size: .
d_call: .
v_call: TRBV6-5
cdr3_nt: TGTGCCAGCATTCGAAACGGTTACTACGAGCAGTACTTC
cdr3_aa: CASIRNGYYEQYF

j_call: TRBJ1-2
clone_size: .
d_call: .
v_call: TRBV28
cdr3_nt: TGTGCCAGCAGTTTGCAGCCTAACTATGGCTACACCTTC
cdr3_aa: CASSLQPNYGYTF

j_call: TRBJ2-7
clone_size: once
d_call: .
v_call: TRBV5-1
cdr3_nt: TGCGCCAGCAGCTCCCGTGAAGCGGGCGAGCAGTACTTC
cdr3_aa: CASSSREAGEQYF

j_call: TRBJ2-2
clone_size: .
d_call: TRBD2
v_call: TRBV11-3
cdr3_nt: TGTGCCAGCAGCCCCGGGGGGGAGTTGCACACCGGGGAGCTGTTTTTT
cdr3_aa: CASSPGGELHTGELFF

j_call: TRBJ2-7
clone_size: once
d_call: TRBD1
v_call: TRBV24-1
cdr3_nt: TGTGCCACCAGTGGACAGGGGAACTACGAGCAGTACTTC
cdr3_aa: CATSGQGNYEQYF

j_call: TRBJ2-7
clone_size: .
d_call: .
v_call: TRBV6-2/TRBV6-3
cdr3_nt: TGTGCCAGCAGCCCTATTATAAATAGCGGTACCTACGAGCAGTACTTC
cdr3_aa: CASSPIINSGTYEQYF

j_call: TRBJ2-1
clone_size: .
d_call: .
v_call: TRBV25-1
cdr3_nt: TGTGCCAGCAGTGAATATCAGCGAAGCTCCTACAATGAGCAGTTCTTC
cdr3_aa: CASSEYQRSSYNEQFF

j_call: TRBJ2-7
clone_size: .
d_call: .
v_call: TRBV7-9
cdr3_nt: TGTGCCAGCAGCCCAACAGGGTGGGGAGTCTACGAGCAGTACTTC
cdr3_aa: CASSPTGWGVYEQYF

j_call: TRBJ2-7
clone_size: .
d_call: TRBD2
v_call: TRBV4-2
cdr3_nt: TGTGCCAGCAGCCAAGGGGCTAGCGGGGGCGTCTACGAGCAGTACTTC
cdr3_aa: CASSQGASGGVYEQYF

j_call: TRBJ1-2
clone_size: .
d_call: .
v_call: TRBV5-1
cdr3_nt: TGCGCCAGCAGCTCGGCCCCCCTGACCGACTATGGCTACACCTTC
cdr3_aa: CASSSAPLTDYGYTF

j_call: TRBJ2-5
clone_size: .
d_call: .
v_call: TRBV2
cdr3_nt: TGTGCCAGCAGTGGACAGGCCCAAGAGACCCAGTACTTC
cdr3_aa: CASSGQAQETQYF

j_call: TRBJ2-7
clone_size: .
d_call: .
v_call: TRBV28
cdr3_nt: TGTGCCAGCAGTTTTATTGGGGGAGAGCAGTACTTC
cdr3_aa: CASSFIGGEQYF

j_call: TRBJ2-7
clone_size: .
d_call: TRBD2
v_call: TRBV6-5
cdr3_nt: TGTGCCAGCAGCCAGACTAGCGGGGCACCCTACGAGCAGTACTTC
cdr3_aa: CASSQTSGAPYEQYF

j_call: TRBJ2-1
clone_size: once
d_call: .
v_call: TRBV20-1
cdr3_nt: TGCAGTGCTAGTCCGCCCGTGGGCTCCTACAATGAGCAGTTCTTC
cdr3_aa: CSASPPVGSYNEQFF

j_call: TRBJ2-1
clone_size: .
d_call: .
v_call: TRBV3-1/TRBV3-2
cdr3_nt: TGTGCCAGCAGCCAAGATAGACAGAAAACCTACAATGAGCAGTTCTTC
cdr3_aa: CASSQDRQKTYNEQFF

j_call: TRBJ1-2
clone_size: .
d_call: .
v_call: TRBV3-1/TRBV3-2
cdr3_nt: TGTGCCAGCAGCCAAGATGAGGCGTCGAAGATCAGGCGTGGCTACACCTTC
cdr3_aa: CASSQDEASKIRRGYTF

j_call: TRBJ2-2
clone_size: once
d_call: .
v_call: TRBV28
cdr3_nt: TGTGCCAGCGAGGAACCCCGGGGGTACGGATCCGGGGAGCTGTTTTTT
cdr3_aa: CASEEPRGYGSGELFF